This T cell receptor beta chain was found in a study of immune evolution from preneoplasia to lung adenocarcinoma. Notes on the study in general: Clonality was highest in normal lung, lower in later-stage lesions apparently. From normal lung to invasive adenocarcinoma, top clone frequencies appeared to decrease.

With respect to this clone: What it recognizes is unknown.

Some clones are missing from TCRdb's copy, which holds only in-frame ones; the method was immunoSEQ multiplex PCR. Of some 12,000 clones listed, roughly 84% were seen once; the top ten hold approximately 3.9%. Patient tissue came from resections in Japan or China, 2014–2017. V was clipped by 4 bases and J by 3 bases; unmatched bases: 5. CDR1 is SQVTM and CDR2 is ANQGSEA in the germline V gene. The CDR3 consists of 14 residues. Sequencing was carried out using FFPE tissue from an adenomatous hyperplasia lung lesion. As to subset: atypical adenomatous hyperplasia (AAH), lung preneoplasia. The chain is built from TRBV29-1 and TRBJ2-3, with 9 bases that match TRBD1. The TCR was taken from a person over 45 with lung adenocarcinoma. CDR3 region: CSVGRTGVTDTQYF. The CDR3 DNA reads TGCAGCGTTGGTCGGACAGGGGTGACAGATACGCAGTATTTT.